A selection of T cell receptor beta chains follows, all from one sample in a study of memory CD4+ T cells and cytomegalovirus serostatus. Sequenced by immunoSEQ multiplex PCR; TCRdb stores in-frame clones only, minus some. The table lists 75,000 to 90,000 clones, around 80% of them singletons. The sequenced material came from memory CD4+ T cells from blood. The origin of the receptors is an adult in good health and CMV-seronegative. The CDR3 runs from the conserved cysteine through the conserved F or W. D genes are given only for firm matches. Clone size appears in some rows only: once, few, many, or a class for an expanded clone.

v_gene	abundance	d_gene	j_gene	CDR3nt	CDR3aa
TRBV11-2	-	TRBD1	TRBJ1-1	TGTGCCAGCAGCCGGGACAGCTTGACTGAAGCTTTCTTT	CASSRDSLTEAFF
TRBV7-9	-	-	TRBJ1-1	TGTGCCAGCAGCTTCGGAGGGGGTTACGAAGCTTTCTTT	CASSFGGGYEAFF
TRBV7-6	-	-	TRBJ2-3	TGTGCCAGCAGCTTATATTCCTCTCTCACAGATACGCAGTATTTT	CASSLYSSLTDTQYF
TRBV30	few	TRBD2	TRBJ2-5	TGTGCCAGCCAGTCCCCAGCGGGGGTGGAGACCCAGTACTTC	CASQSPAGVETQYF
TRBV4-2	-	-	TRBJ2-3	TGTGCCAGCAGCCAAGATAGGGGAACAGATACGCAGTATTTT	CASSQDRGTDTQYF
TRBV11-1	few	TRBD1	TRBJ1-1	TGTGCCAGCAGCTTAGGACAGGGGAACACTGAAGCTTTCTTT	CASSLGQGNTEAFF
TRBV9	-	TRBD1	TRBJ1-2	TGTGCCAGCAGCGTAGGGAACAGGGGGATGAGAGGCTACACCTTC	CASSVGNRGMRGYTF
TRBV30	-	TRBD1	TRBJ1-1	TGTGCCTGGACGGACAGGGACACTGAAGCTTTCTTT	CAWTDRDTEAFF
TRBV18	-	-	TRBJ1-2	TGTGCCAGCTCACCACAGGGGCAGGGAGATGGCTACACCTTC	CASSPQGQGDGYTF
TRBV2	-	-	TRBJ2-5	TGTGCCGGATCTAGACAAGAGACCCAGTACTTC	CAGSRQETQYF
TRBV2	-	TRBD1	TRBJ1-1	TGTGCCAGCAGTTTAGGACAGGGGCTGGCTGAAGCTTTCTTT	CASSLGQGLAEAFF
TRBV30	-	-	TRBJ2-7	TGTGCCTGGAGTCCCCGGACAGCGGACGACGAGCAGTACTTC	CAWSPRTADDEQYF
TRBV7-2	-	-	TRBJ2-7	TGTGCCAGCAGCATAACCAAAGCCTACGAGCAGTACTTC	CASSITKAYEQYF
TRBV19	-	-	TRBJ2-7	TGTGCCAGTAGTTCGGGACTTTTGAGCTACGAGCAGTACTTC	CASSSGLLSYEQYF
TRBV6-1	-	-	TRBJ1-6	TGTGCCAGCACCCCGATGGGGATTAATTCACCCCTCCACTTT	CASTPMGINSPLHF
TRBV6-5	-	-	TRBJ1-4	TGTGCCAGCAGTTACTCCCTAGTACAGGGAGAAAAACTGTTTTTT	CASSYSLVQGEKLFF
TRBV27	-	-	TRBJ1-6	TGTGCCAGCAGTTCTTCAGGTTATTCACCCCTCCACTTT	CASSSSGYSPLHF
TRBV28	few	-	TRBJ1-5	TGTGCCAGCAGCCGGGACTTGAATCAGCCCCAGCATTTT	CASSRDLNQPQHF
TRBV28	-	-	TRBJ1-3	TGTGCCAGCAGTTCCCCAGGGACTGGAAACACCATATATTTT	CASSSPGTGNTIYF
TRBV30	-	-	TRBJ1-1	TGTGTTGCCGGCTCGGGGGGAAGGGGGACTGAAGCTTTCTTT	CVAGSGGRGTEAFF
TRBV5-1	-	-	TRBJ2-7	TGCGCCAGCAACCCAGGACAGGGAGGGGGCTACGAGCAGTACTTC	CASNPGQGGGYEQYF
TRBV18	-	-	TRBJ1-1	TGTGCCAGCTCACCCGGAGAGGGGCGCACTGAAGCTTTCTTT	CASSPGEGRTEAFF
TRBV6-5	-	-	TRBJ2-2	TGTGCCAGCAATCCCGCCGGCTCGAACACCGGGGAGCTGTTTTTT	CASNPAGSNTGELFF
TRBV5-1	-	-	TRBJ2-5	TGCGCCAGCAGCTTCCTGTCAGAGACCCAGTACTTC	CASSFLSETQYF
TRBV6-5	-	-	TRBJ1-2	TGTGCCAGCAGAGCTACAGGGTTGGGGGGCTATGGCTACACCTTC	CASRATGLGGYGYTF
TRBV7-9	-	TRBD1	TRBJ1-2	TGTGCCAGCAGCTCCTCCCAGGGGGCGGCCTATGGCTACACCTTC	CASSSSQGAAYGYTF
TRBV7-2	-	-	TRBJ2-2	TGTGCCAGCAGCTTTCAACGAAGCACCGGGGAGCTGTTTTTT	CASSFQRSTGELFF
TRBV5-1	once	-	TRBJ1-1	TGCGCCAGCAGCTTGGCTGGTGTCACTGAAGCTTTCTTT	CASSLAGVTEAFF
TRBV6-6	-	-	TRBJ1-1	TGTGCCAGCAGTTACTCCGGGCGGGGTCCTGGGGCTTTCTTT	CASSYSGRGPGAFF
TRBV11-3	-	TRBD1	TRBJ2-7	TGTGCCAGCAGCTCCCGGACAGGGCCAGGGGGAGAGCAGTACTTC	CASSSRTGPGGEQYF
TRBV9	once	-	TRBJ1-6	TGTGCCAGCAGCGTAAAGGACCGGAATTCACCCCTCCACTTT	CASSVKDRNSPLHF
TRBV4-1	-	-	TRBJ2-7	TGCGCCAGCAGCCAGGAGATCTCCTACGAGCAGTACTTC	CASSQEISYEQYF
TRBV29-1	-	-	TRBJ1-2	TGCAGCGCTGAGACACCTCACGGTCATGGCTACACCTTC	CSAETPHGHGYTF
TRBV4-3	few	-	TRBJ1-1	TGCGCCAGCAGCCAAGACGGGCGGAGGGCTGAAGCTTTCTTT	CASSQDGRRAEAFF
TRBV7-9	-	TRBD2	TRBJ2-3	TGTGCCAGCAGGAGGTGGCGGGGGGAGAGCACAGATACGCAGTATTTT	CASRRWRGESTDTQYF
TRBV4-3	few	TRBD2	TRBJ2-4	TGCGCCAGCAGCCAGGCAACGCGGGGGGGGGAGAGAGGCATTCAGTACTTC	CASSQATRGGERGIQYF
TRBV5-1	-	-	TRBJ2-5	TGCGCCAGCAGCTTGGAGGTCAGCCTGGGGACCCAGTACTTC	CASSLEVSLGTQYF
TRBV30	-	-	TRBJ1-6	TGTGCCTGGAGACTTTCGACCCGAGGTAATTCACCCCTCCACTTT	CAWRLSTRGNSPLHF
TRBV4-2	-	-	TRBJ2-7	TGTGCCAGCAGCCAAGATCATCGGGGGGCAACTTACGAGCAGTACTTC	CASSQDHRGATYEQYF
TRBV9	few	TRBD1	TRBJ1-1	TGTGCCAGCAGCGCCTCTCAACGCCCCGACAGGGGAGGAACTGAAGCTTTCTTT	CASSASQRPDRGGTEAFF
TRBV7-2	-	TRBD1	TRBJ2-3	TGTGCCAGCAGCTTAGCCCAGGGGGAATCAGATACGCAGTATTTT	CASSLAQGESDTQYF
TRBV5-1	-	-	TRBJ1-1	TGCGCCAGCAGCTTACAGCAGGACACTGAAGCTTTCTTT	CASSLQQDTEAFF
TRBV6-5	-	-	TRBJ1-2	TGTGCCAGCAGGGGGGACGACTATGGCTACACCTTC	CASRGDDYGYTF
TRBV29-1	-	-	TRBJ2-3	TGCAGCGCAATCGGAGGGGATACGCAGTATTTT	CSAIGGDTQYF
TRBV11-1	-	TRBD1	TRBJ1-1	TGTGCCAGCAGCTTACAGGGGGTAAGGGCTTTCTTT	CASSLQGVRAFF
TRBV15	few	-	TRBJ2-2	TGTGCCACCAGCAGTCCTAGTCGGGCGGGGACCACCGGGGAGCTGTTTTTT	CATSSPSRAGTTGELFF
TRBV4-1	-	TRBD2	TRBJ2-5	TGCGCCAGCAGCCAGTATAATGGGGGGGGGACCCAGTACTTC	CASSQYNGGGTQYF
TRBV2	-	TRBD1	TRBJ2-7	TGTGCCAGCAGTGAACGACCGGGGCAGGGGGCCGAGCAGTACTTC	CASSERPGQGAEQYF
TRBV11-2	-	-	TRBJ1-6	TGTGCCAGCAACACCCGACGAGGGGCAGTCGATTCACCCCTCCACTTT	CASNTRRGAVDSPLHF
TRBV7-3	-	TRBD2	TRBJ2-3	TGTGCCAGCAGCTTATGGGCGGGGGGGGAGTATACGCAGTATTTT	CASSLWAGGEYTQYF
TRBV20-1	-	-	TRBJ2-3	TGCAGTGCTTCAAGGACAGATACGCAGTATTTT	CSASRTDTQYF
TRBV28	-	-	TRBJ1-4	TGTGCCAGCAGTTTTAATGAAAAACTGTTTTTT	CASSFNEKLFF
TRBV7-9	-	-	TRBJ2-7	TGTGCCAGCAGTTTCGGGACCTCCGCTCAAGCCTACGAGCAGTACTTC	CASSFGTSAQAYEQYF
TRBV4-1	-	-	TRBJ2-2	TGCGCCAGCAGCCAGAGCTGGGGCGGGGAGCTGTTTTTT	CASSQSWGGELFF